These 10 T cell receptor beta chains were all obtained from the same sample, sequenced in a study of OX40 agonist ivuxolimab in advanced cancers. Clones were sequenced by immunoSEQ multiplex PCR, and TCRdb holds only the in-frame ones, with some missing. This table holds tens of thousands of clones, approximately 90% found once. The sequencing used CD4+ or CD8+ T cells sorted from blood, collected in a trial of the OX40 agonist ivuxolimab. The receptors come from an adult with an advanced solid tumor such as melanoma, head and neck, liver or kidney cancer.

V usage is TRBV6-5 and J usage is TRBJ2-1; 8 bases line up with TRBD2. The CDR3 runs 15 residues. Germline V lookup: CDR1 MNHEY, CDR2 SVGAGI. The J segment lost 5 bases and the V segment lost 4 bases, leaving 7 bases of the junction unmatched. The CDR3 region has the DNA TGTGCCAGCAGTTCCCCGGGGCGGGGGGACAATGAGCAGTTCTTC. Protein: CASSSPGRGDNEQFF.

V and J are TRBV28 and TRBJ1-2; D may be TRBD1 (6 bases). From germline, CDR1 is MDHEN and CDR2 SYDVKM. This CDR3 region has 14 residues. V shed 2 bases and J shed 4 bases, with 11 bases lying between them. The CDR3 here is CASSLDRFGYGYTF. CDR3 DNA: TGTGCCAGCAGTTTAGACAGGTTTGGCTATGGCTACACCTTC.

This clone was counted between two and nine times. The V and J genes are TRBV5-1 and TRBJ2-7, with D tentatively TRBD2 (6 bases). The CDR3 has 11 residues. Germline CDR1 reads SGHRS; CDR2 reads YFSETQ. The V end was cut by 7 bases, the J end by 7 bases, with 12 bases between. In DNA, the CDR3 is TGCGCCAGCGGATCTGCGGGGGAGCAGTACTTC. It codes for CASGSAGEQYF.

The genes are TRBV14 and TRBJ2-2; TRBD1 agrees at 12 bases. CDR1 is SGHDN, CDR2 FVKESK, per germline. V shed 2 bases, J shed 7 bases, and the junction held 8 bases outside the gene matches. The CDR3 runs to 17 residues. CDR3 protein: CASSQYRDRGRGGELFF. The DNA of the CDR3 is TGTGCCAGCAGCCAATACCGGGACAGGGGGCGCGGCGGGGAGCTGTTTTTT.

V gene TRBV6-5 combines with J gene TRBJ2-3; weak D call: TRBD1 (5 bases). Germline-derived CDR1 and CDR2 are MNHEY and SVGAGI. The CDR3 extends over 12 amino acids. With 5 bases removed from V and 3 bases from J, the gap between germline ends came to 6 bases. The CDR3 coding sequence is TGTGCCAGCAGTCAGGGTACAGATACGCAGTATTTT. It is translated as CASSQGTDTQYF.

The rearrangement uses TRBV29-1 and TRBJ2-1; D is unclear. Germline-derived CDR1 and CDR2 are SQVTM and ANQGSEA. V was trimmed by 3 bases and J by 6 bases, leaving 6 bases between them. The CDR3 loop spans 11 amino acids. The CDR3 loop reads CSVETFNEQFF. The CDR3 bases are TGCAGCGTTGAGACATTCAATGAGCAGTTCTTC.

The J gene is TRBJ2-1, the V gene TRBV5-1; TRBD2 matches at 8 bases. The CDR3 contains 16 residues. The germline CDR1 and CDR2 sequences are SGHRS and YFSETQ. V shed 0 bases, J shed 4 bases, and the junction held 6 bases outside the gene matches. CDR3 nucleotide sequence: TGCGCCAGCAGCTTGGAATTAGCGGGGATATACAATGAGCAGTTCTTC. Its translation is CASSLELAGIYNEQFF. The complete variable domain, with remaining parts taken from reference TRBV5-1 and TRBJ2-1, reads KAGVTQTPRYLIKTRGQQVTLSCSPISGHRSVSWYQQTPGQGLQFLFEYFSETQRNKGNFPGRFSGRQFSNSRSEMNVSTLELGDSALYLCASSLELAGIYNEQFFGPGTRLTVL.

This rearrangement joins TRBV5-1 to TRBJ2-5; 11 bases map to TRBD2. The V and J ends lost 3 bases and 1 base, in that order; junction bases with no gene match: 2. The germline CDR1 and CDR2 sequences are SGHRS and YFSETQ. The CDR3 sequence is 15 residues long. For the CDR3, the DNA is TGCGCCAGCAGCTGGGGACTAGCGGTCCAAGAGACCCAGTACTTC. The encoded protein is CASSWGLAVQETQYF.

A single count supports this clone. This sequence joins TRBV11-2 and TRBJ1-2; unclear D gene. CDR3 length: 15 amino acids. Germline V lookup: CDR1 SGHAT, CDR2 FQNNGV. V was shortened by 0 bases and J by 2 bases, with 10 bases between the two germline ends. The CDR3 DNA follows: TGTGCCAGCAGCTTAGATCCGTCCGGGAACTATGGCTACACCTTC. This sequence encodes CASSLDPSGNYGYTF.

The J gene is TRBJ2-7, the V gene TRBV30, with D maybe TRBD1 (6 bases). There are 13 residues in the CDR3. CDR1 is GTSNPN, CDR2 SVGIG, per germline (reference sequence). V was pared by 4 bases and J by 3 bases, with 13 bases between. CDR3 nucleotides: TGTGCCTGGACTACCCGGACAGTCTACGAGCAGTACTTC. This sequence encodes CAWTTRTVYEQYF.